This T cell receptor beta chain was profiled in a study of CD8+ T cells in alopecia areata. Study-level information: C3H/HeJ donors aged roughly 6-12 months with spontaneous alopecia supplied skin grafted onto roughly 6-10-week-old female C3H/HeJ mice.

TCR sequencing used cDNA made by reverse transcription of extracted RNA. Clones were sequenced by immunoSEQ multiplex PCR, and TCRdb holds only the in-frame ones, with some missing. This repertoire holds 250,000 or so clones, and none appear only once. This clone was detected a few times. Germline and genes: mouse. The DNA ends 4 residues before the CDR3 does, and the rest of the CDR3 is filled in from the germline J gene. The same CDR3 also results from other DNA sequences found in this sample. Sorting relied on CD4, CD8alpha, NKG2D, NKG2ACE and other markers applied to pooled cutaneous lymph node cells. The CDR3 contains 13 residues. CDR1 FNHDT and CDR2 SITEND come from the germline V gene (reference sequence). Trimming shortened V by 5 bases and J by 0 bases, and 8 bases separated the two germline ends.

This TCR was recovered from a C3H/HeJ mouse with alopecia areata. MHC haplotype here: H2-k. V is TRBV19 and J is TRBJ1-1, with a tentative D call TRBD1 (5 bases). What was sequenced was CD4+ T cells sorted from a lymph node. Partial CDR3 DNA: TGTGCCAGCAGGACAGCTGCAAACACA. Amino acid sequence: CASRTAANT. The complete CDR3 reads CASRTAANTEVFF.